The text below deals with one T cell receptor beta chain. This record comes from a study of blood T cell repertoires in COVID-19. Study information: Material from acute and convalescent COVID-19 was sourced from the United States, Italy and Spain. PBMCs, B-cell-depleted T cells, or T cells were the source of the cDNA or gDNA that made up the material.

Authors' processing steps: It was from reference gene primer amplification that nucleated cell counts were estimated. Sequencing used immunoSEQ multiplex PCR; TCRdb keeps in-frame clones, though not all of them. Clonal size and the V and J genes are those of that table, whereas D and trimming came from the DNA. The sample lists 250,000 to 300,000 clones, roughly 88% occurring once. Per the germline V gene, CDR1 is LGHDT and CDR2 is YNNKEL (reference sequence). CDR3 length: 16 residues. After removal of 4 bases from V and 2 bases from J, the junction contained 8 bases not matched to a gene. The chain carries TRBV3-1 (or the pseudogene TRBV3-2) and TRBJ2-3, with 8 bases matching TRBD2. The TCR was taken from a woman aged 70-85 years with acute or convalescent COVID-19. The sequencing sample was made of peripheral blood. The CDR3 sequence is CASSLPWTSSTDTQYF. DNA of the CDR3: TGTGCCAGCAGCCTTCCATGGACTAGCTCCACAGATACGCAGTATTTT.